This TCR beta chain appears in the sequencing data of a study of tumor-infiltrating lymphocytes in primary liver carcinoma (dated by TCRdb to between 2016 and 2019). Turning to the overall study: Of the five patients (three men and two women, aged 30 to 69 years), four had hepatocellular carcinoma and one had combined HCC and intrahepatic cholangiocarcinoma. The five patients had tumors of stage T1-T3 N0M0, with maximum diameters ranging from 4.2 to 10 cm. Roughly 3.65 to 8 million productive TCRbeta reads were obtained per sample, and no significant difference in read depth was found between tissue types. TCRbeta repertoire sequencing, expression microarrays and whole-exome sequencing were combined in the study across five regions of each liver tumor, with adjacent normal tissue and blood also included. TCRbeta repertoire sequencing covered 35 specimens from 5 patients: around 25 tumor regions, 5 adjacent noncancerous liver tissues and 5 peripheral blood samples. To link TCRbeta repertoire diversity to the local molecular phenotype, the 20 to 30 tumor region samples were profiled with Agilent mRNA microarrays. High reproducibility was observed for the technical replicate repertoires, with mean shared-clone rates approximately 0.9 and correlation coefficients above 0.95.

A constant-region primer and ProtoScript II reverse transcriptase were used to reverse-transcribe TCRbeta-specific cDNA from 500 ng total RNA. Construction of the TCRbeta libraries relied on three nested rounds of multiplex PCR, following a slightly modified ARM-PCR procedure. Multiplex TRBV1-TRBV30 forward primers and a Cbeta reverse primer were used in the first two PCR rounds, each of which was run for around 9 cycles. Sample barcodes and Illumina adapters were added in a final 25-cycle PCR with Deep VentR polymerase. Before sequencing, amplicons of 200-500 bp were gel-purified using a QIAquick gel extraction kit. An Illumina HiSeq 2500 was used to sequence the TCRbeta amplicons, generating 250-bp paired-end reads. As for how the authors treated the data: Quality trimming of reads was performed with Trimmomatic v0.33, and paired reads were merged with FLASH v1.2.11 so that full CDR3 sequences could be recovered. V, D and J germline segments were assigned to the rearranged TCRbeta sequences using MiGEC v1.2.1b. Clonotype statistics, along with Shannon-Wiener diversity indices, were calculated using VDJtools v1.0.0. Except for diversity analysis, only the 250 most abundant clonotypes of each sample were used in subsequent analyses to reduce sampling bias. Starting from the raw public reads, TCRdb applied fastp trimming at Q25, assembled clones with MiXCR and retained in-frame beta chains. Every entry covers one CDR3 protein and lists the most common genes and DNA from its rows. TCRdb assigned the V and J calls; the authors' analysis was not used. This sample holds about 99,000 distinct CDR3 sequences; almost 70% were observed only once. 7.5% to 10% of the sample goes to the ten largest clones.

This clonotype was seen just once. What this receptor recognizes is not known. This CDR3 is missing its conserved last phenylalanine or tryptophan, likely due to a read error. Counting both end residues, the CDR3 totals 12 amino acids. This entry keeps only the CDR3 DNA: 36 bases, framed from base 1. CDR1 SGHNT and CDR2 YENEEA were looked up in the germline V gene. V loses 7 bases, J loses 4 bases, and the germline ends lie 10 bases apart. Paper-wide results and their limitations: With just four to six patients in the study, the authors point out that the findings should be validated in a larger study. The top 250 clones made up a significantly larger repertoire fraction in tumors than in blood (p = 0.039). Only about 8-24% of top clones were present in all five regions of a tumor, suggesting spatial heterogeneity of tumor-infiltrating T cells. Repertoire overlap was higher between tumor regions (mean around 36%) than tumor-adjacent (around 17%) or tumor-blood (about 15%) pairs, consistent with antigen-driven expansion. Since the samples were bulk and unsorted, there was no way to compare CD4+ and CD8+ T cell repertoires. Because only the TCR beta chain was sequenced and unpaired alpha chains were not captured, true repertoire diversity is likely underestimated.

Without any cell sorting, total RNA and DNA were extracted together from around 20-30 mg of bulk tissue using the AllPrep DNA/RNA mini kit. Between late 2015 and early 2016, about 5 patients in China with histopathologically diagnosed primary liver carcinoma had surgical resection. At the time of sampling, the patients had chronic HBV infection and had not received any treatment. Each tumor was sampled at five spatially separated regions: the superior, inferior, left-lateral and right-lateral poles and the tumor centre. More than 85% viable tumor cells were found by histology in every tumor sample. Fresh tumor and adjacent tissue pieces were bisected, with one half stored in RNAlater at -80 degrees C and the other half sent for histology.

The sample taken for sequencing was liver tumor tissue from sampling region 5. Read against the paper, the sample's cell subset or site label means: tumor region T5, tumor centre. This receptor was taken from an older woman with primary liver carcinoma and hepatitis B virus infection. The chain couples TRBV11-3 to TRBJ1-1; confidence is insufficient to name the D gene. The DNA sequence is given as TGTGCCAGCATCAAACGGGGCACTGAAGCTTTCGTT. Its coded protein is CASIKRGTEAFV.